These 2 T cell receptor beta chains were sequenced from one sample in a study of breast tumors, draining lymph nodes, adjacent tissues. Breast cancer patients provided tissue from their axillary draining lymph nodes. TCRdb re-analysed the multiplex PCR reads in MiXCR, keeping a single row per CDR3 protein. The sample carries some 200,000 distinct CDR3 sequences, approximately 33% recorded once. The source material was axillary lymph node tissue. All receptors come from a female donor with breast cancer. Some clones in this sample may be carry-over from other donors' samples.

This clonotype was detected ten times or more. The V call is TRBV19, the J call TRBJ2-6; D is ambiguous. Germline V gene data show CDR1 as LNHDA and CDR2 as SQIVND (reference sequence). Trimming took 2 bases from V and 0 from J, leaving 2 bases between them. This CDR3 region has 14 residues. CDR3 nucleotides: TGTGCCAGTAGTATACACTCTGGGGCCAACGTCCTGACTTTC. This encodes CASSIHSGANVLTF. The full variable domain, in which reference TRBV19 and TRBJ2-6 provide the parts outside the CDR3, is DGGITQSPKYLFRKEGQNVTLSCEQNLNHDAMYWYRQDPGQGLRLIYYSQIVNDFQKGDIAEGYSVSREKKESFPLTVTSAQKNPTAFYLCASSIHSGANVLTFGAGSRLTVL.

This clonotype was picked up many times. CDR3 sequence (DNA): TGTGCCAGCAGCCCACTCCTAGGGGGAGAGCAGTACTTC. This encodes CASSPLLGGEQYF. This rearrangement joins TRBV3-1 to TRBJ2-7, with D maybe TRBD1 (6 bases). CDR1 and CDR2 (germline): LGHDT, YNNKEL (reference sequence). The CDR3 covers 13 residues. Trimming removed 4 bases from V and 7 bases from J, with 14 bases in between.